A single sample is the source of the 9 T cell receptor beta chains below, sequenced in a study of shared clonotypes between healthy human individuals. Sequenced by immunoSEQ multiplex PCR; TCRdb stores in-frame clones only, minus some. The profile shows hundreds of thousands of clones, over 65% of them singletons. Input material: memory CD4+ T cells sorted from blood. Sample subset: CD45RA-negative fraction. These receptors all come from a woman younger than 45 in good health.

Regarding this clone: This same CDR3 is encoded by further DNA sequences in the sample. This chain uses TRBV30 with TRBJ1-2; 10 bases are shared with TRBD1. This CDR3 contains 16 residues. CDR1 and CDR2 from the germline V gene are GTSNPN and SVGIG (reference sequence). V shed 1 base and J 2 bases; nucleotides not matched to a gene: 7. CDR3 nucleotides: TGTGCCTGGAGTGCCACAGGGACAGGGGCGAACTATGGCTACACCTTC. It encodes CAWSATGTGANYGYTF.

This clone showed up just a few times. This chain connects TRBV10-2 to TRBJ1-5; D may be TRBD1 (6 bases). The CDR3 is made up of 14 amino acids. Trimming took 5 bases from V and 5 from J, leaving 13 bases between them. The V gene's germline CDR1 is WSHSY and CDR2 SAAADI. The chain's CDR3 is CASSSETGYQPQHF. The CDR3 coding sequence is TGCGCCAGCAGTTCGGAAACAGGGTATCAGCCCCAGCATTTT.

V is TRBV7-2 and J is TRBJ2-3; 7 bases fit TRBD2. The J segment lost 3 bases and the V segment lost 0 bases, leaving 12 bases of the junction unmatched. The germline CDR1 and CDR2 sequences are SGHTA and FQGNSA. The CDR3 extends over 18 amino acids. CDR3 protein: CASSLADLAGRPTDTQYF. For the CDR3, the DNA is TGTGCCAGCAGCTTAGCCGACTTAGCGGGCCGGCCAACAGATACGCAGTATTTT.

The genes are TRBV11-2 and TRBJ2-7, with D perhaps TRBD1 (5 bases). CDR1 SGHAT and CDR2 FQNNGV come from the germline V gene. V lost 5 bases and J lost 5, with 16 bases in between. This CDR3 region has 14 residues. CDR3 residues: CASSETGEFHEQYF. Here the CDR3 DNA reads TGTGCCAGCAGCGAAACAGGAGAATTCCACGAGCAGTACTTC.

The V call is TRBV18, the J call TRBJ1-2, with D perhaps TRBD1 (5 bases). Germline V lookup: CDR1 KGHSH, CDR2 LQKENI. CDR3 length: 15 residues. V was pared by 7 bases and J by 6 bases, with 21 bases between. The CDR3 region is CASFPGAASPHGYTF. The CDR3 region has the DNA TGTGCCAGCTTCCCCGGGGCAGCTTCTCCTCATGGCTACACCTTC. The entire variable domain, with the rest obtained from reference TRBV18 and TRBJ1-2, is as follows: NAGVMQNPRHLVRRRGQEARLRCSPMKGHSHVYWYRQLPEEGLKFMVYLQKENIIDESGMPKERFSAEFPKEGPSILRIQQVVRGDSAAYFCASFPGAASPHGYTFGSGTRLTVV.

The chain has TRBV10-3 and TRBJ2-7; TRBD1 matches at 7 bases. This CDR3 has 13 amino acids. Germline V gene sequence: CDR1 ENHRY, CDR2 SYGVKD. Trimming removed 7 bases from V and 3 bases from J; junction bases left unmatched: 6. CDR3 protein: CAINPGQHYEQYF. In DNA form, the CDR3 reads TGTGCCATCAATCCGGGACAGCACTACGAGCAGTACTTC.

The chain has TRBV28 and TRBJ1-5, with D possibly being TRBD1 (5 bases). V was trimmed by 3 bases and J by 4 bases, leaving 16 bases between them. This CDR3 has 16 residues. Germline loops: CDR1 MDHEN, CDR2 SYDVKM. The CDR3 region has the DNA TGTGCCAGCAGTTTTGGGCAGGGCCCGAGGAATCAGCCCCAGCATTTT. It encodes CASSFGQGPRNQPQHF.

V usage is TRBV18 and J usage is TRBJ2-3; a possible D gene is TRBD2 (5 bases). The ends were cut back, 6 bases at V and 4 bases at J, with 8 bases in the middle. This CDR3 has 12 amino acids. Germline V CDR1 and CDR2: KGHSH, LQKENI. Here the CDR3 DNA reads TGTGCCAGCTCGCAGGAGGCAGATACGCAGTATTTT. Encoded protein: CASSQEADTQYF.

The chain has TRBV7-9 and TRBJ2-7, with TRBD2 matching 10 bases. The CDR3 runs to 15 residues. V lost 5 bases and J lost 5; bases outside the gene matches: 9. In germline, CDR1 is SEHNR, CDR2 FQNEAQ (reference sequence). The CDR3 here is CASSDIAGGFDEQYF. Here the CDR3 DNA reads TGTGCCAGCAGCGATATAGCGGGAGGATTCGACGAGCAGTACTTC. Filled out from reference TRBV7-9 and TRBJ2-7, the complete variable domain reads DTGVSQNPRHKITKRGQNVTFRCDPISEHNRLYWYRQTLGQGPEFLTYFQNEAQLEKSRLLSDRFSAERPKGSFSTLEIQRTEQGDSAMYLCASSDIAGGFDEQYFGPGTRLTVT.